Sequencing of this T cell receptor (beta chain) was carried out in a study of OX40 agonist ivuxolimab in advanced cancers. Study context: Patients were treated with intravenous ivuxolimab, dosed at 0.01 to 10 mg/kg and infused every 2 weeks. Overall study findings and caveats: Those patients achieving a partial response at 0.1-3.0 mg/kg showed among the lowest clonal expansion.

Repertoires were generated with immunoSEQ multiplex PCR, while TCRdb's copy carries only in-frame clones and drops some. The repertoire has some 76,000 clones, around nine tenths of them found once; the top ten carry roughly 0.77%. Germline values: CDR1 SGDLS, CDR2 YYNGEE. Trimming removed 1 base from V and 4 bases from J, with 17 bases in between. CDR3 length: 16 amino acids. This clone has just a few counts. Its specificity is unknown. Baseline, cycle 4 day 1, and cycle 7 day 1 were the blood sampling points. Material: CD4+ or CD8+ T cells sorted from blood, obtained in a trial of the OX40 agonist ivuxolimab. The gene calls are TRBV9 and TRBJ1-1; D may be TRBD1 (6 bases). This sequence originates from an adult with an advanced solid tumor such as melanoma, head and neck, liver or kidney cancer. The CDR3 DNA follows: TGTGCCAGCAGCGTAACAGGGAAGGGTTTTAGCACTGAAGCTTTCTTT. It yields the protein CASSVTGKGFSTEAFF. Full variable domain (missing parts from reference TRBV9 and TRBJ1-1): DSGVTQTPKHLITATGQRVTLRCSPRSGDLSVYWYQQSLDQGLQFLIQYYNGEERAKGNILERFSAQQFPDLHSELNLSSLELGDSALYFCASSVTGKGFSTEAFFGQGTRLTVV.